This T cell receptor (beta chain) was identified during a study of brain T cells in children with intractable seizures. Study conclusions and caveats: Pre- and post-surgery blood differed in depth, so pre-surgery absences may be undersampling.

Only in-frame clones appear in the TCRdb table, and some are missing; sequencing was by immunoSEQ multiplex PCR. Among hundreds of thousands of clones listed, about 94% were seen once. On this clone itself: Antigen: not known.

CDR3 length equals 16 residues. With V trimmed by 4 bases and J by 4 bases, 8 bases remained unmatched. Per the germline V gene, CDR1 is SGDLS and CDR2 is YYNGEE. Time point described: blood from clinic visit 5 months post-surgery; TSC patient then seizure free. This specimen consisted of peripheral blood, obtained approximately 5 months after surgery. The gene calls are TRBV9 and TRBJ2-2; 9 bases agree with TRBD2. The origin of this receptor is a boy under three years old with tuberous sclerosis and intractable seizures. The CDR3, as DNA: TGTGCCAGCAGCCCTAGGACTAGCGCGGCCACCGGGGAGCTGTTTTTT. It translates to CASSPRTSAATGELFF.